These 6 T cell receptor beta chains came from one sample sequenced in a study of shared clonotypes between healthy human individuals. Repertoires were generated with immunoSEQ multiplex PCR, while TCRdb's copy carries only in-frame clones and drops some. Here the sample spans some 2 million clones, 95% being singletons. The sample comprised naive CD4+ T cells sorted from blood. Subset defined: CD45RA+ positively selected. These TCRs come from a man between 18 and 35 years old in good health.

The chain combines TRBV11-3 with TRBJ2-2; unclear D gene. The ends were cut back, 3 bases at V and 5 bases at J, with 13 bases in the middle. Germline loops: CDR1 SGHNT, CDR2 YENEEA. The CDR3 covers 15 residues. The DNA for the CDR3 is TGTGCCAGCAGCTTTGGATCTGACGTGACCGGGGAGCTGTTTTTT. Translating gives CASSFGSDVTGELFF.

This chain joins TRBV12-5 and TRBJ2-1; 8 nucleotides agree with TRBD2. The CDR3 is 15 residues long. The germline V gene has CDR1 LGHNT and CDR2 FRNRAP. Losses at the gene ends were 5 bases for V and 0 bases for J; bases not matched to a gene: 3. The CDR3 coding sequence is TGTGCTAGTGGTATCAGCGGGGGCTCCTACAATGAGCAGTTCTTC. Translating it yields CASGISGGSYNEQFF.

CDR3 protein: CASSHGQGASTDTQYF. CDR3 sequence (DNA): TGCGCCAGCAGCCACGGACAGGGGGCTTCCACAGATACGCAGTATTTT. V and J are TRBV4-3 and TRBJ2-3; TRBD1 matches at 11 bases. Trimming took 3 bases from V and 2 from J; bases not matched to a gene: 4. Germline assignment: CDR1 LGHNA and CDR2 YSLEER. The CDR3 contains 16 residues.

This clone was picked up one time. The rearrangement joins TRBV19 to TRBJ1-2, with 9 bases identical to TRBD1. The CDR3 is made up of 14 amino acids. V shed 6 bases and J 4 bases; nucleotides not matched to a gene: 6. The germline gives CDR1 LNHDA, CDR2 SQIVND (reference sequence). The CDR3 reads CASRGTGRIYGYTF. The CDR3 bases are TGTGCCAGTAGAGGGACAGGGAGGATCTATGGCTACACCTTC.

The chain employs TRBV5-4 and TRBJ2-7; 10 positions match TRBD1. V dropped 4 bases and J dropped 3; count of bases not matched to a gene: 13. This CDR3 is built from 17 residues. Per the germline V gene, CDR1 is SGHNT and CDR2 is YYREEE (reference sequence). CDR3 residues: CASSPLPGQGSHYEQYF. CDR3 nucleotide sequence: TGTGCCAGCAGCCCCCTTCCGGGACAGGGGTCCCACTACGAGCAGTACTTC.

The chain recombines TRBV29-1 with TRBJ2-3, with no clear D. The CDR3 consists of 12 residues. The ends were cut back, 4 bases at V and 2 bases at J, with 7 bases in the middle. From germline, CDR1 is SQVTM and CDR2 ANQGSEA. The CDR3 DNA reads TGCAGCGTTGTCGAGCCCACAGATACGCAGTATTTT. Translated, it gives CSVVEPTDTQYF.